A single sample gave rise to the 22 T cell receptor beta chains below, sequenced in a study of post-analysis software for immune sequencing data. Findings and limits, study-wide: There were five TRBV segments more frequent in patients than controls, and TRBV5-6, TRBV5-1 and TRBV20-1 were among them.

No antigen has been assigned to these receptors. The TCR beta cDNA libraries contained unique molecular identifiers. TCRdb processed the PCR reads anew with MiXCR; each CDR3 protein has one entry. The sample holds about 460,000 distinct CDR3 sequences, roughly 45% seen once. The sample comprised blood. The receptors come from a girl aged 5 to 17 with multiple sclerosis.

The chain combines TRBV29-1 with TRBJ1-1, with D perhaps matching TRBD1 (5 bases). V was shortened by 3 bases and J by 6 bases, with 14 bases between the two germline ends. Looked up from germline, CDR1 is SQVTM and CDR2 is ANQGSEA. This CDR3 is built from 13 residues. The CDR3 DNA reads as TGCAGCGTTGACGGGGGTGGGAGAGCTGAAGCTTTCTTT. Its translation is CSVDGGGRAEAFF. The full variable domain, with the rest looked up from reference TRBV29-1 and TRBJ1-1, is SAVISQKPSRDICQRGTSLTIQCQVDSQVTMMFWYRQQPGQSLTLIATANQGSEATYESGFVIDKFPISRPNLTFSTLTVSNMSPEDSSIYLCSVDGGGRAEAFFGQGTRLTVV.

This clonotype was found a few times. The chain carries TRBV6-2 or TRBV6-3 and TRBJ2-1; 9 bases map to TRBD2. Germline V gene lookup returns CDR1 MNHEY and CDR2 SVGEGT. This CDR3 is built from 17 residues. The V gene end was trimmed by 2 bases and the J gene end by 5 bases; junction bases not matched to a gene: 10. In DNA, the CDR3 is TGTGCCAGCAGTTACCCCACGGGCGGGAGGGACGACAATGAGCAGTTCTTC. This translates into CASSYPTGGRDDNEQFF.

V gene TRBV7-2 combines with J gene TRBJ1-6; D remains ambiguous. Looked up from germline, CDR1 is SGHTA and CDR2 is FQGNSA. This CDR3 is 15 amino acids long. The germline V and J ends were trimmed by 5 bases and 0 bases, with 8 bases remaining between them. CDR3 in DNA: TGTGCCAGCAGCAAAGGGAGCTCCTATAATTCACCCCTCCACTTT. Translation gives CASSKGSSYNSPLHF.

This clonotype was picked up a small number of times. CDR3 in amino acids: CASSQDPTGLVGGDTQYF. The CDR3 nucleotides read TGTGCCAGCAGCCAAGACCCCACCGGACTAGTTGGAGGAGATACGCAGTATTTT. V is TRBV3-1 and J is TRBJ2-3, with TRBD2 identical over 7 bases. The CDR3 length is 18 residues. Germline loops: CDR1 LGHDT, CDR2 YNNKEL (reference sequence). After removal of 0 bases from V and 5 bases from J, the junction contained 14 bases not matched to a gene.

This clonotype was observed once. The chain combines TRBV5-1 with TRBJ2-3; the match to TRBD2 covers 11 bases. The CDR3 runs 17 residues. Losses at the gene ends were 0 bases for V and 2 bases for J; bases not matched to a gene: 5. Germline V gene data show CDR1 as SGHRS and CDR2 as YFSETQ. The chain's CDR3 is CASSLVPSGRPTDTQYF. The CDR3, as DNA: TGCGCCAGCAGCTTGGTTCCTAGCGGGAGGCCCACAGATACGCAGTATTTT.

The genes are TRBV11-2 and TRBJ2-1; 7 nucleotides line up with TRBD2. Per germline, CDR1 SGHAT and CDR2 FQNNGV. J was trimmed by 8 bases and V by 4 bases; bases with no gene match: 11. This CDR3 comprises 15 residues. The CDR3 spells CASSSTSSIYDEQFF. CDR3 nucleotides: TGTGCCAGCAGCTCGACTAGCAGCATATACGATGAGCAGTTCTTC.

This clonotype appeared a few times. V usage is TRBV7-3 and J usage is TRBJ1-2; the D is unclear. Germline loops: CDR1 SGHTA, CDR2 FQGTGA. V was pared by 1 base and J by 8 bases, with 11 bases between. CDR3 size: 13 residues. Written as DNA, the CDR3 is TGTGCCAGCAGCTTAAGTCCAGGCGAGGGCTACACCTTC. Translation gives CASSLSPGEGYTF.

On this clonotype itself: A much larger clonotype is one base distant, so this may be a read error. The rearrangement joins TRBV20-1 to TRBJ2-5; TRBD2 might be the D (5 bases). The end of the DNA fits TRBJ2-7 better, so the J call may be wrong. This CDR3 has 14 amino acids. Germline CDR1 and CDR2: DFQATT and SNEGSKA (reference sequence). This CDR3 is CSAGESGEPYEQYF. The DNA of the CDR3 is TGCAGTGCTGGTGAGTCCGGGGAACCCTACGAGCAGTACTTC.

This clonotype was found once. J is TRBJ1-1 and V is TRBV5-5, with a tentative D call TRBD1 (5 bases). CDR1 is SGHKS and CDR2 is YYEKEE in the germline V gene (reference sequence). The CDR3 runs to 15 residues. The V end lost 0 bases, the J end lost 3 bases, and 12 bases lay between the germline ends. CDR3 in DNA: TGTGCCAGCAGCTTGGGTCGGGGCGGGGACACTGAAGCTTTCTTT. Translation: CASSLGRGGDTEAFF.

The chain carries TRBV27 and TRBJ2-7; D is unresolved. Trimming shortened V by 5 bases and J by 1 base, and 15 bases separated the two germline ends. Germline V gene lookup returns CDR1 MNHEY and CDR2 SMNVEV (reference sequence). The CDR3 is 15 amino acids. The CDR3 nucleotides read TGTGCCAGCAGTCCCATCGGACCTGATTCCTACGAGCAGTACTTC. Protein sequence: CASSPIGPDSYEQYF.

The chain links TRBV5-6 to TRBJ1-1; D gene uncertain. V lost 4 bases, J lost 6 bases, and 13 bases lay in between. The CDR3 is 13 residues long. In germline, CDR1 is SGHDT, CDR2 YYEEEE. CDR3 amino acids: CASSHRPGAEAFF. The CDR3 DNA sequence: TGTGCCAGCAGCCACCGGCCCGGGGCTGAAGCTTTCTTT.

This clonotype was found a few times. The CDR3 DNA reads TGCAGCGTTGCCGGCCGGACTAGCGCCTACGAGCAGTACTTC. Encoded protein: CSVAGRTSAYEQYF. J is TRBJ2-7 and V is TRBV29-1; 9 nucleotides match TRBD2. The V gene's germline CDR1 is SQVTM and CDR2 ANQGSEA. The CDR3 length is 14 residues. V was pared by 4 bases and J by 2 bases, with 6 bases of the junction left unmatched.

The V call is TRBV6-2 or TRBV6-3, the J call TRBJ2-1; possible D gene TRBD1, 5 bases. Trimming removed 6 bases from V and 2 bases from J, with 17 bases in between. The germline V gene encodes CDR1 MNHEY and CDR2 SVGEGT. The CDR3 contains 16 residues. The CDR3 DNA reads TGTGCCAGCAGGCCCGGACAAGGAAGGACCTACAATGAGCAGTTCTTC. Amino acid sequence: CASRPGQGRTYNEQFF.

The chain carries TRBV10-3 and TRBJ2-7; 7 nucleotides line up with TRBD2. This CDR3 region has 15 residues. Trimming took 1 base from V and 3 from J; bases not matched to a gene: 6. CDR1 and CDR2 from the germline V gene are ENHRY and SYGVKD. CDR3 DNA: TGTGCCATCAGTGAGTTGTCTAGCGGATTCTACGAGCAGTACTTC. The encoded protein is CAISELSSGFYEQYF.

The gene calls are TRBV5-1 and TRBJ2-5; TRBD1 agrees at 9 bases. The CDR3 loop spans 14 amino acids. V lost 3 bases, J lost 2 bases, and 2 bases stayed unmatched. Germline V CDR1 and CDR2: SGHRS, YFSETQ. As DNA, the CDR3 is TGCGCCAGCAGCTGGGACAGGGCACAAGAGACCCAGTACTTC. It translates to CASSWDRAQETQYF.

The chain carries TRBV3-1 and TRBJ1-2, with D hard to call. The germline V and J ends were trimmed by 5 bases and 8 bases, with 9 bases remaining between them. CDR3 size: 11 residues. From germline, CDR1 is LGHDT and CDR2 YNNKEL (reference sequence). The chain's CDR3 is CASSVRDGYTF. In nucleotides, the CDR3 is TGTGCCAGCAGCGTCAGAGACGGCTACACCTTC.

Here the CDR3 DNA reads TGTGCCAGCAGTGAGGGACAGTACAATGAGCAGTTCTTC. Translated, it gives CASSEGQYNEQFF. The chain combines TRBV2 with TRBJ2-1; 7 nucleotides line up with TRBD1. Germline CDR1 is SNHLY and CDR2 is FYNNEI. CDR3 length: 13 residues. The J segment lost 4 bases and the V segment lost 3 bases, leaving 0 bases of the junction unmatched.

CDR3 protein: CASSLADPTQETQYF. In DNA, the CDR3 is TGCGCCAGCAGCTTGGCGGACCCAACGCAAGAGACCCAGTACTTC. The chain carries TRBV5-1 and TRBJ2-5; D uncertain. With 0 bases removed from V and 2 bases from J, the gap between germline ends came to 11 bases. Germline lookup yields CDR1 SGHRS and CDR2 YFSETQ. The CDR3 spans 15 residues.

The rearrangement uses TRBV5-1 and TRBJ2-7; no reliable D call. Looked up from germline, CDR1 is SGHRS and CDR2 is YFSETQ. CDR3 length equals 14 residues. Trimming left V 4 bases short and J 5 bases short, with 16 bases between. In nucleotides, the CDR3 is TGCGCCAGCAGCCTGTCGGCCAGAATCAACGAGCAGTACTTC. It translates to CASSLSARINEQYF.

The rearrangement joins TRBV28 to TRBJ2-7, with 8 bases lining up with TRBD1. Trimming cost V 5 bases and J 0 bases; bases outside gene matches: 6. Per germline, CDR1 MDHEN and CDR2 SYDVKM. This CDR3 has 15 residues. The CDR3 sequence: CASSPGGQASYEQYF. In DNA, the CDR3 is TGTGCCAGCAGTCCCGGGGGACAGGCCTCCTACGAGCAGTACTTC.

This clonotype was picked up a small number of times. The chain links TRBV6-5 to TRBJ2-7, with D perhaps assigned TRBD1 or TRBD2 (5 bases each). CDR3 length: 14 residues. Germline V gene lookup returns CDR1 MNHEY and CDR2 SVGAGI. V gave up 2 bases and J gave up 3 bases, with 11 bases separating them. For the CDR3, the DNA is TGTGCCAGCAGTTACGGGACCGGGGACTACGAGCAGTACTTC. Amino acid sequence: CASSYGTGDYEQYF.

There are many counts of this clonotype. The chain carries TRBV20-1 and TRBJ2-1, with 11 nucleotides matching TRBD1. V lost 6 bases and J lost 3; bases outside the gene matches: 7. The germline V gene encodes CDR1 DFQATT and CDR2 SNEGSKA (reference sequence). CDR3 length equals 15 residues. CDR3 nucleotides: TGCAGTGCACCGCCGGGACAGGGGGACTACAATGAGCAGTTCTTC. Translating gives CSAPPGQGDYNEQFF.